This TCR beta chain was profiled in a study of cytomegalovirus exposure and HLA in healthy donors. PCR was performed using 60 Vbeta and 13 Jbeta primers. Some clones are missing from TCRdb's copy, which holds only in-frame ones; the method was immunoSEQ multiplex PCR. The sample lists about 130,000 clones, about 70% occurring once. This CDR3 has 16 amino acids. From germline, CDR1 is SNHLY and CDR2 FYNNEI. V dropped 5 bases and J dropped 0 bases, with 13 bases sitting between them. This clone appeared once. Its antigen is currently unknown. Findings and limits, study-wide: Among the most significant clusters, several appeared linked to common viral pathogens in a later analysis. The Asian-associated ancestry cluster reportedly had fewer N-insertions than the approximately 700-donor mean in a later analysis.

The chain couples TRBV2 to TRBJ2-2; tentatively, D is TRBD1 (6 bases). The sequenced sample consisted of PBMCs. The origin of this receptor is a woman in her sixties or seventies in good health and CMV-seropositive. The CDR3 loop reads CASSSLGAPNTGELFF. The CDR3 bases are TGTGCCAGCAGTTCTCTGGGGGCCCCGAACACCGGGGAGCTGTTTTTT. Looking up the rest from reference TRBV2 and TRBJ2-2 gives the full variable domain: EPEVTQTPSHQVTQMGQEVILRCVPISNHLYFYWYRQILGQKVEFLVSFYNNEISEKSEIFDDQFSVERPDGSNFTLKIRSTKLEDSAMYFCASSSLGAPNTGELFFGEGSRLTVL.